The table lists the clone carrying this TCR beta chain with many counts. The antigen is unknown. The data originate from a study of CD8 T cells in ankylosing spondylitis. Via MiXCR, TCRdb re-called the 5' RACE reads, giving one row per CDR3 protein. The data contain almost 400,000 distinct CDR3 sequences, 20% to 25% of them singletons. The CDR3 is made up of 13 amino acids. Per the germline V gene, CDR1 is SQVTM and CDR2 is ANQGSEA. V shed 6 bases, J shed 4 bases, and the junction held 7 bases outside the gene matches. Whole-study results and caveats: Ankylosing spondylitis blood appeared to carry a characteristic TCR beta motif of 7 or 8 highly homologous variants. Those disease-linked clones were CD8+; they were also relatively rare in peripheral blood.

V usage is TRBV29-1 and J usage is TRBJ1-1, with 8 bases that match TRBD1. Sequencing input: blood, either unsorted or a sorted T cell fraction (not recorded which). This sequence originates from a male donor with ankylosing spondylitis. This CDR3 is CSVIRGQATEAFF. Written as DNA, the CDR3 is TGCAGCGTCATCCGGGGACAGGCCACTGAAGCTTTCTTT.